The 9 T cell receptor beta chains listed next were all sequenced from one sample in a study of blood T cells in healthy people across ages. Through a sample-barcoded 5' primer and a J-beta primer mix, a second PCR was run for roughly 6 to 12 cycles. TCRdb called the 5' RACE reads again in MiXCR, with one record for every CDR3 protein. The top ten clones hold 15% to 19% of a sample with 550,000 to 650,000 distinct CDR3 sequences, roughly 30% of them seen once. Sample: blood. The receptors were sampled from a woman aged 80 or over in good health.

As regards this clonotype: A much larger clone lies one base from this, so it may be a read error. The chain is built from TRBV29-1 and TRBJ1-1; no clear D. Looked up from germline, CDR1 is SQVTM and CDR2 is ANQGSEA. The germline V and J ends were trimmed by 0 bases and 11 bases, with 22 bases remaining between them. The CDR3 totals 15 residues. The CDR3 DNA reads TGCAGCGTTGAAGATCGGGCGGTAACAGAAGGATTCGCTTTCTTT. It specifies CSVEDRAVTEGFAFF.

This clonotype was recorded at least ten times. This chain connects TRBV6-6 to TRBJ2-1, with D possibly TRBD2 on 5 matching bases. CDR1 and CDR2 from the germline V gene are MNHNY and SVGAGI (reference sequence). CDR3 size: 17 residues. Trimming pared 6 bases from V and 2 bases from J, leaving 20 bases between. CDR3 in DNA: TGTGCCAGCAGCCCCTGGGCGGCGGCCGGGGCCTACAATGAGCAGTTCTTC. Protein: CASSPWAAAGAYNEQFF.

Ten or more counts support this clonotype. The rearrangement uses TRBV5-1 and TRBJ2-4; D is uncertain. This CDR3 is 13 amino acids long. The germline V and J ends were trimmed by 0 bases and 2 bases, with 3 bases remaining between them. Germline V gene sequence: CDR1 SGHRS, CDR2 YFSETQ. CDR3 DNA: TGCGCCAGCAGCTTGGATACCAAAAACATTCAGTACTTC. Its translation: CASSLDTKNIQYF. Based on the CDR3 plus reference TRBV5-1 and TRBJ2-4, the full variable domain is KAGVTQTPRYLIKTRGQQVTLSCSPISGHRSVSWYQQTPGQGLQFLFEYFSETQRNKGNFPGRFSGRQFSNSRSEMNVSTLELGDSALYLCASSLDTKNIQYFGAGTRLSVL.

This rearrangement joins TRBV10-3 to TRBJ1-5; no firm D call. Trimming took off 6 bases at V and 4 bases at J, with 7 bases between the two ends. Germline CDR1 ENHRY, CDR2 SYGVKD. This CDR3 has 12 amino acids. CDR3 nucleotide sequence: TGTGCCATCAGCCCAGTGAATCAGCCCCAGCATTTT. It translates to CAISPVNQPQHF.

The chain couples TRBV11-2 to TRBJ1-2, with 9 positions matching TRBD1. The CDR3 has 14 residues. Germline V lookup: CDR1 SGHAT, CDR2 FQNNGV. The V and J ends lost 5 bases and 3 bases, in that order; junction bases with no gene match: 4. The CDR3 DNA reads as TGTGCCAGCAGCCGGGACAGGGTGGACTATGGCTACACCTTC. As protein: CASSRDRVDYGYTF.

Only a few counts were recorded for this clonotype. The CDR3 sequence: CSVVPESYNEQFF. The CDR3 DNA reads TGCAGCGTTGTCCCGGAGTCCTACAATGAGCAGTTCTTC. V gene TRBV29-1 combines with J gene TRBJ2-1; D remains ambiguous. This CDR3 comprises 13 residues. V was trimmed by 4 bases and J by 1 base, leaving 8 bases between them. Germline V gene data show CDR1 as SQVTM and CDR2 as ANQGSEA.

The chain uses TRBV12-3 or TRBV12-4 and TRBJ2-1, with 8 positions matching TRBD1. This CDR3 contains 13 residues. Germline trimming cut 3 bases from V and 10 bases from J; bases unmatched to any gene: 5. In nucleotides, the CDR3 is TGTGCCAGCAGTTTTGGGACAGGCCGGGAGCAGTTCTTC. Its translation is CASSFGTGREQFF.

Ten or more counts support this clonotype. This CDR3 reads CASSFSGGSFSDTQYF. Here the CDR3 DNA reads TGTGCCAGCAGCTTTAGCGGGGGCAGTTTTTCAGATACGCAGTATTTT. The chain has TRBV7-2 and TRBJ2-3; 9 bases agree with TRBD2. CDR3 length equals 16 residues. Germline V lookup: CDR1 SGHTA, CDR2 FQGNSA. The trim removed 3 bases at V and 4 bases at J, leaving 8 bases unmatched.

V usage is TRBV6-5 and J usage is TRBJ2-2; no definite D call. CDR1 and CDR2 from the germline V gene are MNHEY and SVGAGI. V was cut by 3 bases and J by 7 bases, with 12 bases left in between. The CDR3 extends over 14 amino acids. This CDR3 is CASSYQTIGGELFF. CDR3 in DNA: TGTGCCAGCAGTTATCAGACGATAGGCGGGGAGCTGTTTTTT.